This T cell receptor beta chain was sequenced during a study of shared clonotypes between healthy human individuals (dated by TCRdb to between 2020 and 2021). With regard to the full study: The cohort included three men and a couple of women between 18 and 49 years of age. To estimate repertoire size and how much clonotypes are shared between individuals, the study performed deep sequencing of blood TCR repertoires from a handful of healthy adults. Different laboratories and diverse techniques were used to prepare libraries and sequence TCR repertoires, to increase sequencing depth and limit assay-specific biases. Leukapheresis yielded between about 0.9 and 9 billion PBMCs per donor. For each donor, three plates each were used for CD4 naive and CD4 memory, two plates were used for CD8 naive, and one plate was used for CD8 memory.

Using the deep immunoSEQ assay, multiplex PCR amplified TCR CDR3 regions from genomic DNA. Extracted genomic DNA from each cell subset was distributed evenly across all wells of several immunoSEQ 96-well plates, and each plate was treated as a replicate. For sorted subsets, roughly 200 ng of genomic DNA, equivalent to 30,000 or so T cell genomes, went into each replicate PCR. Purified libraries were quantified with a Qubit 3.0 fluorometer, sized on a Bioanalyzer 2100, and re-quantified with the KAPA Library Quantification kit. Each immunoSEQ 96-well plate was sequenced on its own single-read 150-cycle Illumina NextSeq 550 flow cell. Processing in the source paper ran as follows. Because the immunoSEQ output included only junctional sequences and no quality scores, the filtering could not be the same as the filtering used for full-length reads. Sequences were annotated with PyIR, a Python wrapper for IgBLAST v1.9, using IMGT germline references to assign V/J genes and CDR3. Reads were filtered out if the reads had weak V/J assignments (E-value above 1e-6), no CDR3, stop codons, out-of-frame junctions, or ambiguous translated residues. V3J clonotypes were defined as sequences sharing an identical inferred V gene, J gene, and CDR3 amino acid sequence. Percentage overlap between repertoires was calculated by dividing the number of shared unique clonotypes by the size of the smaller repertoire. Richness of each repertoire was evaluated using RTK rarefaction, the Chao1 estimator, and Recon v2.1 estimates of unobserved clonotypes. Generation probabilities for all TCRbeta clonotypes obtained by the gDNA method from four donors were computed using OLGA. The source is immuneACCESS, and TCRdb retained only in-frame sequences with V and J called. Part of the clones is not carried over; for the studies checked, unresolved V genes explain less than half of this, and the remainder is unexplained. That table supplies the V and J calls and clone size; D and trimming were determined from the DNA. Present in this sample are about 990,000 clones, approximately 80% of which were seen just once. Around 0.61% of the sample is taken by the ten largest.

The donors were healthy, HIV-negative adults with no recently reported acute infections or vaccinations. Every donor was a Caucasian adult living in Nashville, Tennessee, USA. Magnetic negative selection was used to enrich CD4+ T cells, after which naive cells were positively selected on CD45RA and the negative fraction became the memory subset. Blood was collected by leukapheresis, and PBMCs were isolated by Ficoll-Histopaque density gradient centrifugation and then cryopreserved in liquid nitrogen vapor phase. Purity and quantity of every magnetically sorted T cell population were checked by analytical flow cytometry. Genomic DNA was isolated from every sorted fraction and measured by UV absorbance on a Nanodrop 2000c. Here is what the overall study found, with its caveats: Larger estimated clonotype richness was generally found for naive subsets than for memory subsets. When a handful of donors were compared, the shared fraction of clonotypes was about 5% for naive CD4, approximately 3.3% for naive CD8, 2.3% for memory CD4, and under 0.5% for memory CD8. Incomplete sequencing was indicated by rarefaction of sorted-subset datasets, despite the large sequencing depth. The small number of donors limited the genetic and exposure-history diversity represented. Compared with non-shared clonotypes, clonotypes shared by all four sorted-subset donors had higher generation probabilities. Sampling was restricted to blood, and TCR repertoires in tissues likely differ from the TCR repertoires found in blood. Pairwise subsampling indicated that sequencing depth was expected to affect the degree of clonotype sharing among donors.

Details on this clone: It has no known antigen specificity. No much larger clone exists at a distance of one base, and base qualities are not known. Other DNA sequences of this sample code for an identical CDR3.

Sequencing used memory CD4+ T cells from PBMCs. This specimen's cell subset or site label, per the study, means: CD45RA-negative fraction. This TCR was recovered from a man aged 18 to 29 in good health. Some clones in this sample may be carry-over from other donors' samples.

This receptor has the CDR3 CASSLGGSRYEQYF. The DNA sequence is as follows: TGTGCCAGCAGTTTAGGCGGGAGCAGGTACGAGCAGTACTTC. The rearrangement combines TRBV28 with TRBJ2-7; TRBD2 matches 7 bases in the middle. Taken from the germline V gene, the CDR1 and CDR2 loops are MDHEN and SYDVKM. Including cysteine and phenylalanine, the CDR3 has 14 amino acids. The sequence is cut down to CDR3 DNA, 42 bases in frame from base 1. The germline V end is reduced by 2 bases and the J end by 4 bases; junction bases left unmatched: 5.